This TCR beta chain was identified during a study of T cells expressing NK-cell markers. The germline gives CDR1 SGHRS, CDR2 YFSETQ. This CDR3 is 14 amino acids long. Whole-study results and caveats: The study found dominant NKG2C+ clonotypes at about 1.0-8% of CD8+ T cells in about six donors.

TCRdb reprocessed the 5' RACE reads; each CDR3 protein has one entry and no DNA is given. This specimen shows a few hundred thousand distinct CDR3 sequences; the ten leading clones hold roughly 1.4%. Details on this clonotype: Its antigen remains unknown.

The genes are TRBV5-1 and TRBJ1-2; TCRdb designates TRBD1, a call that cannot be tested without DNA. The TCR originated in a woman aged 45-65 years in good health. Material: blood T cells: a sorted CD56 or NKG2C T cell subset, CD4+ or CD8+ T cells, or bulk PBMC T cells (not recorded which). The CDR3 reads CASSQLDRSGGYTF.